Presented here are 17 T cell receptor beta chains from one specimen sequenced in a study of blood T cell repertoires in COVID-19. Repertoires were generated with immunoSEQ multiplex PCR, while TCRdb's copy carries only in-frame clones and drops some. This repertoire shows a few hundred thousand clones, around 90% found once; its top ten account for less than 15%. Sequencing used PBMCs or T cells enriched from blood (not recorded which). The receptors were sampled from a man in his thirties or forties who had been exposed to COVID-19.

The CDR3 spells CASSSPLQGIDEKLFF. The DNA for the CDR3 is TGCGCCAGCAGCTCCCCCCTTCAGGGTATAGATGAAAAACTGTTTTTT. The rearrangement links TRBV4-1 to TRBJ1-4; the D gene is possibly TRBD1 (5 bases). Per germline, CDR1 MGHRA and CDR2 YSYEKL. Trimming took off 5 bases at V and 6 bases at J, with 19 bases between the two ends. The CDR3 has 16 residues.

In its sample, this clone was seen once. The CDR3 bases are TGTGCCAGCAGCGGGAACAGCGGACAAGAGACCCAGTACTTC. It yields the protein CASSGNSGQETQYF. J is TRBJ2-5 and V is TRBV5-4, with D perhaps matching TRBD2 (5 bases). V was cut by 4 bases and J by 2 bases, with 12 bases left in between. This CDR3 is built from 14 residues. Per the germline V gene, CDR1 is SGHNT and CDR2 is YYREEE (reference sequence).

This clone was detected only once. V and J are TRBV11-2 and TRBJ2-7, with D unresolved. There are 11 residues in the CDR3. V was trimmed by 4 bases and J by 6 bases, leaving 7 bases between them. Germline CDR1 SGHAT, CDR2 FQNNGV. The CDR3 spells CASSSHTEQYF. DNA of the CDR3: TGTGCCAGCAGCTCACACACCGAGCAGTACTTC.

A few counts support this clone. The same CDR3 arises from other DNA sequences in this sample as well. The CDR3 sequence: CASSQDSRGETQYF. CDR3 nucleotide sequence: TGTGCCAGCAGCCAAGATTCCCGGGGAGAGACCCAGTACTTC. The chain is built from TRBV4-2 and TRBJ2-5, with D perhaps TRBD2 (5 bases). Trimming took 0 bases from V and 4 from J, leaving 9 bases between them. CDR3 length: 14 amino acids. Germline loops: CDR1 LGHNA, CDR2 YNFKEQ.

This chain connects TRBV9 to TRBJ2-2, with TRBD1 matching over 9 bases. This CDR3 has 17 residues. Losses at the gene ends were 6 bases for V and 4 bases for J; bases not matched to a gene: 13. Germline V CDR1 and CDR2: SGDLS, YYNGEE. The CDR3 DNA reads TGTGCCAGCAAACGCTTTCCGGGACAGGGTTGCACCGGGGAGCTGTTTTTT. It specifies CASKRFPGQGCTGELFF.

This clone was detected once. The rearrangement joins TRBV2 to TRBJ1-1, with 7 bases fitting TRBD1. CDR1 is SNHLY and CDR2 is FYNNEI in the germline V gene. Trimming removed 7 bases from V and 14 bases from J; junction bases left unmatched: 7. The CDR3 is 10 amino acids. This chain's CDR3 is CASIRGIFFF. Here the CDR3 DNA reads TGTGCCAGCATCAGGGGGATTTTCTTCTTT. The whole variable domain, remainder taken from reference TRBV2 and TRBJ1-1, is EPEVTQTPSHQVTQMGQEVILRCVPISNHLYFYWYRQILGQKVEFLVSFYNNEISEKSEIFDDQFSVERPDGSNFTLKIRSTKLEDSAMYFCASIRGIFFFGQGTRLTVV.

This chain connects TRBV5-1 to TRBJ2-1, with 7 bases lining up with TRBD1. The CDR3 runs to 14 residues. The V segment lost 1 base and the J segment 7 bases; nucleotides outside the gene matches: 5. Looked up from germline, CDR1 is SGHRS and CDR2 is YFSETQ. CDR3 region: CASSLRQGGNEQFF. DNA of the CDR3: TGCGCCAGCAGCTTGCGACAGGGCGGGAATGAGCAGTTCTTC.

In this sample, this clone turned up a few times. The rearrangement joins TRBV19 to TRBJ2-5, with no clear D. This CDR3 has 11 amino acids. Germline CDR1 is LNHDA and CDR2 is SQIVND (reference sequence). The V and J ends lost 4 bases and 3 bases respectively, with 3 bases between them. The DNA for the CDR3 is TGTGCCAGTAGTACTGAAGAGACCCAGTACTTC. It specifies CASSTEETQYF.

The chain couples TRBV9 to TRBJ1-1; weak D call: TRBD1 (5 bases). CDR3 length: 13 amino acids. In germline, CDR1 is SGDLS, CDR2 YYNGEE. The germline V and J ends were trimmed by 8 bases and 3 bases, with 14 bases remaining between them. CDR3 nucleotides: TGTGCCAGGGAGACAGTAGCGGACACTGAAGCTTTCTTT. Its protein product is CARETVADTEAFF.

This clone was counted between two and nine times. The chain recombines TRBV12-3 or TRBV12-4 with TRBJ1-5; D possibly corresponds to TRBD1 (5 bases). Trimming took off 1 base at V and 9 bases at J, with 10 bases between the two ends. This CDR3 has 13 amino acids. CDR3: CASSLGGETPQHF. The CDR3 DNA is TGTGCCAGCAGTTTAGGGGGCGAAACGCCCCAGCATTTT.

The DNA of the CDR3 is TGTGCCAGCAGCTTGGCGGGGAGCTCCTATAATTCACCCCTCCACTTT. This sequence encodes CASSLAGSSYNSPLHF. The rearrangement uses TRBV5-6 and TRBJ1-6, with no clear D. Trimming left V 0 bases short and J 0 bases short, with 7 bases between. The CDR3 runs to 16 residues. CDR1 is SGHDT, CDR2 YYEEEE, per germline.

The chain's CDR3 is CASSLRVSGGAVTQYF. The CDR3 DNA reads TGTGCCAGCAGCTTAAGGGTTAGCGGGGGGGCAGTGACCCAGTACTTC. The chain carries TRBV11-1 and TRBJ2-5; TRBD2 matches 11 bases. CDR1 and CDR2 (germline): SGHAT, FQDESV (reference sequence). V gave up 2 bases and J gave up 7 bases; unmatched junction bases: 9. The CDR3 spans 16 residues. Filled out from reference TRBV11-1 and TRBJ2-5, the complete variable domain reads EAEVAQSPRYKITEKSQAVAFWCDPISGHATLYWYRQILGQGPELLVQFQDESVVDDSQLPKDRFSAERLKGVDSTLKIQPAELGDSAMYLCASSLRVSGGAVTQYFGPGTRLLVL.

The chain combines TRBV19 with TRBJ2-3, with a weak D call TRBD2 (6 bases). Per the germline V gene, CDR1 is LNHDA and CDR2 is SQIVND (reference sequence). The CDR3 loop spans 16 amino acids. V was shortened by 1 base and J by 0 bases, with 11 bases between the two germline ends. The CDR3 DNA is TGTGCCAGTAGTATAGGAGGCGGGGAAAGCACAGATACGCAGTATTTT. It is translated as CASSIGGGESTDTQYF.

V and J are TRBV4-1 and TRBJ2-3; 7 bases agree with TRBD2. The J segment lost 0 bases and the V segment lost 5 bases, leaving 14 bases of the junction unmatched. This CDR3 is 18 amino acids long. Germline V gene sequence: CDR1 MGHRA, CDR2 YSYEKL. As DNA, the CDR3 is TGCGCCAGCAGCTTAGACGGGGGGAACAGGCCAAGCACAGATACGCAGTATTTT. This encodes CASSLDGGNRPSTDTQYF.

V and J are TRBV30 and TRBJ2-2; D remains ambiguous. This CDR3 is built from 12 residues. Germline V gene data show CDR1 as GTSNPN and CDR2 as SVGIG (reference sequence). Trimming shortened V by 2 bases and J by 6 bases, and 7 bases separated the two germline ends. Here the CDR3 reads CAWSNPAGELFF. For the CDR3, the DNA is TGTGCCTGGAGTAACCCAGCCGGGGAGCTGTTTTTT.

The chain combines TRBV19 with TRBJ1-3; D unclear. Trimming removed 5 bases from V and 3 bases from J, with 11 bases in between. This CDR3 comprises 14 residues. CDR1 is LNHDA and CDR2 is SQIVND in the germline V gene (reference sequence). The CDR3 spells CASSSAGLGNTIYF. The CDR3 coding sequence is TGTGCCAGTAGTTCCGCGGGCCTTGGAAACACCATATATTTT.

This chain links TRBV12-3 or TRBV12-4 with TRBJ2-7; D perhaps matches TRBD1 (5 bases). The V end was cut by 2 bases, the J end by 6 bases, with 8 bases between. There are 12 residues in the CDR3. This chain's CDR3 is CASSLRGTEQYF. The DNA of the CDR3 is TGTGCCAGCAGTTTAAGGGGAACCGAGCAGTACTTC.